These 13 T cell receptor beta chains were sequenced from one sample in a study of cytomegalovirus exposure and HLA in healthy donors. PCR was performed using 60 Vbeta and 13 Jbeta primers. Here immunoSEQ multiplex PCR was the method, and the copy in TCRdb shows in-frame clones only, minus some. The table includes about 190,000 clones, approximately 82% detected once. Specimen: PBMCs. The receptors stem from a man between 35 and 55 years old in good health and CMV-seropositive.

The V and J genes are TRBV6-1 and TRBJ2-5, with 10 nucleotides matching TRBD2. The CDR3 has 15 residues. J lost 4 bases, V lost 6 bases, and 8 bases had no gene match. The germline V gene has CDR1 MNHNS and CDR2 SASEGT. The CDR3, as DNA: TGTGCCAGCAGCCCTACGCGACTAGCGGGAGAGACCCAGTACTTC. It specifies CASSPTRLAGETQYF.

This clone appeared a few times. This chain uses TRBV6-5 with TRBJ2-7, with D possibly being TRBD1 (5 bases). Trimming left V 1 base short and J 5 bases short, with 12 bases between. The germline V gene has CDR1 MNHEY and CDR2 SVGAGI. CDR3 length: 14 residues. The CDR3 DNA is TGTGCCAGCAGTTACTTTGCCAGGGCCAACGAGCAGTACTTC. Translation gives CASSYFARANEQYF.

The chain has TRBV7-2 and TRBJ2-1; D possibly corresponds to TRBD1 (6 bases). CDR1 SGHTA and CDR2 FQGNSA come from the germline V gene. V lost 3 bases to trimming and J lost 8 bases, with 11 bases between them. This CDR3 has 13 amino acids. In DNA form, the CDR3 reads TGTGCCAGCAGCTTCCGCCCAGGGGATGAGCAGTTCTTC. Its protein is CASSFRPGDEQFF. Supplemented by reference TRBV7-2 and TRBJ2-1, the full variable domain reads GAGVSQSPSNKVTEKGKDVELRCDPISGHTALYWYRQSLGQGLEFLIYFQGNSAPDKSGLPSDRFSAERTGGSVSTLTIQRTQQEDSAVYLCASSFRPGDEQFFGPGTRLTVL.

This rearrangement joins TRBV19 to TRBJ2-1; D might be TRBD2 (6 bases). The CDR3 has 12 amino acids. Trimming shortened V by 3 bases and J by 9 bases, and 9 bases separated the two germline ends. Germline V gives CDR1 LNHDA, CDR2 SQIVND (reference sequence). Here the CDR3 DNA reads TGTGCCAGTAGTATCTTGGGAGGTGAGCAGTTCTTC. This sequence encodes CASSILGGEQFF.

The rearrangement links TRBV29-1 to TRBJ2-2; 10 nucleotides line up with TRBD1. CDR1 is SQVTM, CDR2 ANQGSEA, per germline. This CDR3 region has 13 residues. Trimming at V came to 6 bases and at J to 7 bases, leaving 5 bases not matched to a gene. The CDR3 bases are TGCAGCGTAAGACAGGGGGCGCGCGGGGAGCTGTTTTTT. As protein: CSVRQGARGELFF.

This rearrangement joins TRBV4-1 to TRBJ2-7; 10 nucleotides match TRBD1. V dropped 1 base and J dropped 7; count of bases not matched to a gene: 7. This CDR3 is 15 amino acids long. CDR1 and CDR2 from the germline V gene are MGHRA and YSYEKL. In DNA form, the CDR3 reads TGCGCCAGCAGCCAAGGACCGGGACAGGGGAGAGAGCAGTACTTC. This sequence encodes CASSQGPGQGREQYF.

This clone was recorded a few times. The CDR3 is CAAGQGGGYTF. The CDR3 DNA reads TGTGCCGCAGGGCAGGGCGGTGGCTACACCTTC. J is TRBJ1-2 and V is TRBV6-1; possible D gene TRBD1, 5 bases. The ends were cut back, 11 bases at V and 7 bases at J, with 14 bases in the middle. From germline, CDR1 is MNHNS and CDR2 SASEGT. This CDR3 region has 11 residues.

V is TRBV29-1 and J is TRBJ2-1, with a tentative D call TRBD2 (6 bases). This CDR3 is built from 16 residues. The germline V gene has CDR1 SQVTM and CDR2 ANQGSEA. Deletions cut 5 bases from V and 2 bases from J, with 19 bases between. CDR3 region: CSVSNTGEGTYNEQFF. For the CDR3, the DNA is TGCAGCGTTAGTAACACGGGAGAAGGGACCTACAATGAGCAGTTCTTC.

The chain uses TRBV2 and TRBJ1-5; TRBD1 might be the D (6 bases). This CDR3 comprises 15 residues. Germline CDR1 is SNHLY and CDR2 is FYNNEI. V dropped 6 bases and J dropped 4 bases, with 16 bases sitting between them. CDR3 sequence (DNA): TGTGCCAGCAGAACCATGGGGGGGGCGAATCAGCCCCAGCATTTT. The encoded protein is CASRTMGGANQPQHF.

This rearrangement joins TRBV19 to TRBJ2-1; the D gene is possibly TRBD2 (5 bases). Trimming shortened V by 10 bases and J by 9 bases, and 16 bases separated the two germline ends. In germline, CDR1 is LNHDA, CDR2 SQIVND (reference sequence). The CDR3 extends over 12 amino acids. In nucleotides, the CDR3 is TGTGCCACCCGGACTCCTCCGGGTGAGCAGTTCTTC. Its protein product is CATRTPPGEQFF. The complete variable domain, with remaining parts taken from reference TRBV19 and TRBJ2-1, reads DGGITQSPKYLFRKEGQNVTLSCEQNLNHDAMYWYRQDPGQGLRLIYYSQIVNDFQKGDIAEGYSVSREKKESFPLTVTSAQKNPTAFYLCATRTPPGEQFFGPGTRLTVL.

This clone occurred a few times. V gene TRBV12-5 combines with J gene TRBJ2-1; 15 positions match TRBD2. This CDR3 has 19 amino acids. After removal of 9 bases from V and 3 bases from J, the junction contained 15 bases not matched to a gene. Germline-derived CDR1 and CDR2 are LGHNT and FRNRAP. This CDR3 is CASKSSRTSGRANYNEQFF. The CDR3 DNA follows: TGTGCTAGCAAATCATCCAGGACTAGCGGGAGGGCCAACTACAATGAGCAGTTCTTC. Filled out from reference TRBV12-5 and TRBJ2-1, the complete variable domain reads DARVTQTPRHKVTEMGQEVTMRCQPILGHNTVFWYRQTMMQGLELLAYFRNRAPLDDSGMPKDRFSAEMPDATLATLKIQPSEPRDSAVYFCASKSSRTSGRANYNEQFFGPGTRLTVL.

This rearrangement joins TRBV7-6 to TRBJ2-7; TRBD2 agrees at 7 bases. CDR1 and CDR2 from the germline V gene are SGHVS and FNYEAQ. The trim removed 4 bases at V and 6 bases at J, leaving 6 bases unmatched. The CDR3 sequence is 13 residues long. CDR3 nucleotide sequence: TGTGCCAGCAGCTCTGGGAGGGGACGCGAGCAGTACTTC. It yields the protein CASSSGRGREQYF.

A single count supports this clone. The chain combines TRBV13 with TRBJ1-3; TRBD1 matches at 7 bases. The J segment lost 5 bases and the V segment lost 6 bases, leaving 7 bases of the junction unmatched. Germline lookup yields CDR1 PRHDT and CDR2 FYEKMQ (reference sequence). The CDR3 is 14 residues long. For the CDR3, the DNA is TGTGCCAGCAGTCCACAGACAGGGCGAAACACCATATATTTT. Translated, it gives CASSPQTGRNTIYF.